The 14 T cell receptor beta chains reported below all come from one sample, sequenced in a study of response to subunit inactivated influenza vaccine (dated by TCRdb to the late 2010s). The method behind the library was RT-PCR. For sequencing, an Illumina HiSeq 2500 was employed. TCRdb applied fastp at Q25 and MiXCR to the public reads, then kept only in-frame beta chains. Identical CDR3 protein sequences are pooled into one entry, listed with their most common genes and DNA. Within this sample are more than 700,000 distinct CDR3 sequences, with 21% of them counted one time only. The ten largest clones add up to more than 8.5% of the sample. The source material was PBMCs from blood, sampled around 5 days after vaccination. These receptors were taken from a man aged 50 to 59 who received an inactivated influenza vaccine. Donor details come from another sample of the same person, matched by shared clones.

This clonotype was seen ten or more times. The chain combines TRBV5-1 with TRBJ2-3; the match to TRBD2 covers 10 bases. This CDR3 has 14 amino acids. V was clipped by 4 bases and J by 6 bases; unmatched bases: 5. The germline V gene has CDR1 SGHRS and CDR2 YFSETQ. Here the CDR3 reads CASSQGLAYDTQYF. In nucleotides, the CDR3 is TGCGCCAGCAGCCAGGGACTAGCGTACGATACGCAGTATTTT.

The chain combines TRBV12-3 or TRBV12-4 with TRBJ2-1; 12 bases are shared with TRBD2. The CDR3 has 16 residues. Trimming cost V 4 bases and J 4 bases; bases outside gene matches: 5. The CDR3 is CASSSGLAGYYNEQFF. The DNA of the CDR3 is TGTGCCAGCAGTTCGGGACTAGCGGGTTATTACAATGAGCAGTTCTTC.

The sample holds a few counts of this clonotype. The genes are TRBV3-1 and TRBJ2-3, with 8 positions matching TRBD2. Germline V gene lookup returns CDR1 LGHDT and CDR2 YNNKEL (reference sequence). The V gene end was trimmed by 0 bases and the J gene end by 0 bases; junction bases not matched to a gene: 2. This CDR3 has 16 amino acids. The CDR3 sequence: CASSQDTGGSTDTQYF. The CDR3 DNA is TGTGCCAGCAGCCAAGATACGGGAGGGAGCACAGATACGCAGTATTTT.

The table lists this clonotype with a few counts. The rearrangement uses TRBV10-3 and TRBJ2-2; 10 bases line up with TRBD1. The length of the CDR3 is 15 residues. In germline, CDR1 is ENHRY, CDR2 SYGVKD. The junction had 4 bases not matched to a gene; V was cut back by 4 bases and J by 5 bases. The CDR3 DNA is TGTGCCATCAGTGGGGGACAGGGGAGGACCGGGGAGCTGTTTTTT. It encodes CAISGGQGRTGELFF.

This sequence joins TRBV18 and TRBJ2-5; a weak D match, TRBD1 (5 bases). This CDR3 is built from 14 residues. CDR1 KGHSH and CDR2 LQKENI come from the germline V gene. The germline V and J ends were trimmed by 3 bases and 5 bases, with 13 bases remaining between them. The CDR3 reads CASSPAGKWETQYF. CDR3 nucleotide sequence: TGTGCCAGCTCACCGGCAGGGAAGTGGGAGACCCAGTACTTC.

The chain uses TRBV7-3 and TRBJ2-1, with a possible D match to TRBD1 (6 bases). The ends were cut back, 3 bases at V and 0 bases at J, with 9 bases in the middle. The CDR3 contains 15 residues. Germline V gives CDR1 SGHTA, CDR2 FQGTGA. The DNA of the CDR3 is TGTGCCAGCAGCTTGTTAGGGGGCTCCTACAATGAGCAGTTCTTC. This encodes CASSLLGGSYNEQFF.

CDR3 protein: CSARGQGLAGSYEQYF. In DNA form, the CDR3 reads TGCAGTGCTAGAGGTCAGGGACTAGCGGGCTCCTACGAGCAGTACTTC. V usage is TRBV20-1 and J usage is TRBJ2-7, with 12 bases lining up with TRBD2. Germline loops: CDR1 DFQATT, CDR2 SNEGSKA (reference sequence). The CDR3 is 16 amino acids. V trimming: 1 base; J trimming: 0 bases; junction bases outside the gene matches: 4.

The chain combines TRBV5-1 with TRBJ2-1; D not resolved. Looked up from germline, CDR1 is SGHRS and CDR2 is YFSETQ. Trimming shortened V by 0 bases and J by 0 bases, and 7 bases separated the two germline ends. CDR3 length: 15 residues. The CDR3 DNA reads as TGCGCCAGCAGCTTGGTTAGTCGCTCCTACAATGAGCAGTTCTTC. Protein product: CASSLVSRSYNEQFF.

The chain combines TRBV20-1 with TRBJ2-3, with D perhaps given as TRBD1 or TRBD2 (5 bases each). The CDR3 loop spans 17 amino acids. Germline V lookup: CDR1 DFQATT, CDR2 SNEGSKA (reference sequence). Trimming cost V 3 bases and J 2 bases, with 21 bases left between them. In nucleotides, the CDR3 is TGCAGTGCTAGGAGGTTAAAGGGACGCCCAATCACAGATACGCAGTATTTT. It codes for CSARRLKGRPITDTQYF.

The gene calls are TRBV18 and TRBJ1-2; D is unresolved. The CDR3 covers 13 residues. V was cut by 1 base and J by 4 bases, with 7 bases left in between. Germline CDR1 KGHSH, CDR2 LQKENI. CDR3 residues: CASSPRIFYGYTF. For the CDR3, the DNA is TGTGCCAGCTCACCACGTATCTTCTATGGCTACACCTTC.

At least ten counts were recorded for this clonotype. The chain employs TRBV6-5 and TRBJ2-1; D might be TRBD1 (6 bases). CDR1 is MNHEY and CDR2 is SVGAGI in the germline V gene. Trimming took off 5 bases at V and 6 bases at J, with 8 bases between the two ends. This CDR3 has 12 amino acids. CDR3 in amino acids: CASSPDSNEQFF. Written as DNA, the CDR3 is TGTGCCAGCAGTCCGGACAGCAATGAGCAGTTCTTC.

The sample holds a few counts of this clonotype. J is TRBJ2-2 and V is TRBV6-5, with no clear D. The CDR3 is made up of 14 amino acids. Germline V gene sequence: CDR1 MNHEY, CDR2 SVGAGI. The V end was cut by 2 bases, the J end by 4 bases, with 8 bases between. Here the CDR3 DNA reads TGTGCCAGCAGTTACAGGGTTCGCACCGGGGAGCTGTTTTTT. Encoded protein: CASSYRVRTGELFF.

CDR3 sequence reads: CSASPWSGGRETQYF. CDR3 nucleotide sequence: TGCAGTGCTAGCCCTTGGAGCGGGGGTCGAGAGACCCAGTACTTC. The V and J genes are TRBV20-1 and TRBJ2-5, with 8 positions matching TRBD2. Unmatched junction bases numbered 10, after V lost 3 bases and J lost 4 bases. Germline lookup yields CDR1 DFQATT and CDR2 SNEGSKA (reference sequence). The CDR3 has 15 residues.

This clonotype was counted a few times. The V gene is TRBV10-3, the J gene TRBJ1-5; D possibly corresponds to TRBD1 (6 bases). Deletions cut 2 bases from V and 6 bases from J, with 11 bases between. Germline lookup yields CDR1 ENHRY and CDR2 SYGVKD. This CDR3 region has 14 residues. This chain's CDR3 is CAISETGYGQPQHF. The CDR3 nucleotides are TGTGCCATCAGTGAGACAGGGTACGGTCAGCCCCAGCATTTT.